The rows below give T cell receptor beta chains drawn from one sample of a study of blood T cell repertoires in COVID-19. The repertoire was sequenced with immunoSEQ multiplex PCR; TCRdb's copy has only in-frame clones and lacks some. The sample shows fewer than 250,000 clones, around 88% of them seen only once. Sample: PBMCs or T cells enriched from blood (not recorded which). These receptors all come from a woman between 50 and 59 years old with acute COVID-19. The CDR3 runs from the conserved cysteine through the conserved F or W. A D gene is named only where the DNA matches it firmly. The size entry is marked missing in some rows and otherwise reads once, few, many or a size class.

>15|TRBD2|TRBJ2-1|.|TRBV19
CASKIKGLASGEQFF
TGTGCCAGTAAAATCAAAGGACTAGCTTCGGGTGAGCAGTTCTTC
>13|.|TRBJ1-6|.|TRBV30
CAWGGLESSPLHF
TGTGCCTGGGGCGGGTTGGAGAGTTCACCCCTCCACTTT
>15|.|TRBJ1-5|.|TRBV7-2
CASSLVSNSNQPQHF
TGTGCCAGCAGCTTAGTTAGTAATAGCAATCAGCCCCAGCATTTT
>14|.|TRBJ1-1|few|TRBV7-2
CASSLTGLNTEAFF
TGTGCCAGCAGCTTAACAGGGCTGAACACTGAAGCTTTCTTT
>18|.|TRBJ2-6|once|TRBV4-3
CASSQDGGVGSGANVLTF
TGCGCCAGCAGCCAAGACGGAGGGGTGGGCTCTGGGGCCAACGTCCTGACTTTC
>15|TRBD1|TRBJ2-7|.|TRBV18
CASSLLPGQGGEQYF
TGTGCCAGCTCTCTTCTTCCGGGACAGGGGGGAGAGCAGTACTTC
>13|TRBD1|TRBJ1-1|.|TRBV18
CASSPPGDSEAFF
TGTGCCAGCTCACCACCGGGGGACAGCGAAGCTTTCTTT
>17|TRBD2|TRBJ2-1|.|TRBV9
CASSQGLAGAWYNEQFF
TGTGCCAGCAGCCAAGGACTAGCGGGAGCTTGGTACAATGAGCAGTTCTTC
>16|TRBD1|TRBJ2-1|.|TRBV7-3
CASSPAAGTGVNEQFF
TGTGCCAGCAGCCCCGCGGCAGGGACAGGGGTTAATGAGCAGTTCTTC
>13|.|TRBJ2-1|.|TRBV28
CASSDRTYNEQFF
TGTGCCAGCAGCGACAGGACCTACAATGAGCAGTTCTTC